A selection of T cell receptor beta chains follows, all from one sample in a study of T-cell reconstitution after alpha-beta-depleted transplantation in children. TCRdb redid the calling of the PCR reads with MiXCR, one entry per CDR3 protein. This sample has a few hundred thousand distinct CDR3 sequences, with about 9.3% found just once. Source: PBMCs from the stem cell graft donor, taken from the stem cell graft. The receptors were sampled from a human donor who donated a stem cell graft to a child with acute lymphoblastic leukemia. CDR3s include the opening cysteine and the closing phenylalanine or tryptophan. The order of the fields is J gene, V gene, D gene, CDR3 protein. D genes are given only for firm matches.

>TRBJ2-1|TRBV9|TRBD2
CASTLTAGTNEQFF
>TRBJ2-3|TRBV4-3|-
CASSQDLLGTDTQYF
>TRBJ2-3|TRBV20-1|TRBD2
CSARRETSSSTDTQYF
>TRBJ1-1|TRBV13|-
CASSLMRNTEAFF
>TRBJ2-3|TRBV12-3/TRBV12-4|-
CASSLELTIVTDTQYF
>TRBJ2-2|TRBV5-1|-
CASSIGPTGELFF
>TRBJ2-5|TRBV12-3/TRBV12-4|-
CASKPSGVETQYF
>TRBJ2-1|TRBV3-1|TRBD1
CASSRLLPGQGVDEQFF
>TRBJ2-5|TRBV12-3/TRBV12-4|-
CASSPKERETQYF
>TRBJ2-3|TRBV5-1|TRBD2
CASSLAVESSGSTDTQYF
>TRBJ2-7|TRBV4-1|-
CASSQRDTSYEQYF
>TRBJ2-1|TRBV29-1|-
CSVAVQGKNNEQFF